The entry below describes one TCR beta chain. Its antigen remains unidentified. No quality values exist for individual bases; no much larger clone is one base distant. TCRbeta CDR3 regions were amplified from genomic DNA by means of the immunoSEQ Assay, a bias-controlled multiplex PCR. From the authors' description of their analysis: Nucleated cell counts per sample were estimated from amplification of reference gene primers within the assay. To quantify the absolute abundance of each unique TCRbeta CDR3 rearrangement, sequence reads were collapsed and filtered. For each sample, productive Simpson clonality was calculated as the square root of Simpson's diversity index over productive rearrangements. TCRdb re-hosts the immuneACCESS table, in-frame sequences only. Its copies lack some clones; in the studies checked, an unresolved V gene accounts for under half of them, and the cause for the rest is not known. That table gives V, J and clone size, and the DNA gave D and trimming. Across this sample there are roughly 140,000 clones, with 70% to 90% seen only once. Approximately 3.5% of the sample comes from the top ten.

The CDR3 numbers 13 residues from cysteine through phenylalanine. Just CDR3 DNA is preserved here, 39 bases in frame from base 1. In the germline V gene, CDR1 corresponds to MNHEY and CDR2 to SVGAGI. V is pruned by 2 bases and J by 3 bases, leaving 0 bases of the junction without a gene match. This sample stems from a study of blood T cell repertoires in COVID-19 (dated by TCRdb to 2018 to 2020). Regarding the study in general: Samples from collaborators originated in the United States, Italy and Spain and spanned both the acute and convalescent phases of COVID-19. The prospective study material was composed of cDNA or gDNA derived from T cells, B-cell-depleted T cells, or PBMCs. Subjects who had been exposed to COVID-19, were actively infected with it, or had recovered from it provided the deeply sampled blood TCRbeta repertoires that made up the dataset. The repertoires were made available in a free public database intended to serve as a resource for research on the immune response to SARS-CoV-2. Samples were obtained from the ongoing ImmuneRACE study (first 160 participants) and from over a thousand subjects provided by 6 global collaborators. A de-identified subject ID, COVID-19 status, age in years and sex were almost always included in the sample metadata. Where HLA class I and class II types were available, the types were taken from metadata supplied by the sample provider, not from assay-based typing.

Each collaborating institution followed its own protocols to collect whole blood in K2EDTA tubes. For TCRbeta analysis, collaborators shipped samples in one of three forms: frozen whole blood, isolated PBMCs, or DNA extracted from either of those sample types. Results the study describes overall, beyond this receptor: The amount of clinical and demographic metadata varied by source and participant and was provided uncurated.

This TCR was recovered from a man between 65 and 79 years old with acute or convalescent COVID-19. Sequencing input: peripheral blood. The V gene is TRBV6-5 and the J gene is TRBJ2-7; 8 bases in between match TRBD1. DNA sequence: TGTGCCAGCAGTTACGACAGGGGCTACGAGCAGTACTTC. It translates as CASSYDRGYEQYF.